A selection of T cell receptor beta chains follows, all from one sample in a study of Graves' ophthalmopathy and Graves' hyperthyroidism. Using its own MiXCR run on the multiplex PCR reads, TCRdb lists one record per CDR3 protein. Found here are approximately 1.2 million distinct CDR3 sequences, roughly two fifths of them singletons; the top ten hold more than 9.5%. Sequenced input: peripheral blood or thyroid tissue (not recorded which). Receptor source: an adult man with Graves' hyperthyroidism. Both conserved end residues are part of each CDR3. Each record gives: D gene, clone size, V gene, J gene, CDR3 protein, CDR3 DNA. D genes are given only for firm matches. Expanded clones get a size class; other rows say once, few or many, or leave the size out.

>.|many|TRBV7-8|TRBJ2-7
CASSLDWGDEQYF
TGTGCCAGCAGCTTAGATTGGGGGGACGAGCAGTACTTC
>TRBD1|many|TRBV7-2|TRBJ2-5
CASSVGTGNGETQYF
TGTGCCAGCAGCGTCGGGACAGGGAATGGGGAGACCCAGTACTTC
>TRBD1|.|TRBV9|TRBJ1-5
CASSARTGFSQPQHF
TGTGCCAGCAGCGCGAGGACAGGGTTTAGTCAGCCCCAGCATTTT
>.|.|TRBV16|TRBJ1-1
CASSRGGRPTEAFF
TGTGCCAGCAGCCGAGGGGGGCGACCCACTGAAGCTTTCTTT
>TRBD1|.|TRBV29-1|TRBJ2-5
CSVEGGGWGTSGETQYF
TGCAGCGTTGAAGGAGGGGGCTGGGGGACATCTGGGGAGACCCAGTACTTC
>TRBD1|.|TRBV2|TRBJ2-7
CASSEGQGAREQYF
TGTGCCAGCAGTGAGGGACAGGGGGCTAGAGAGCAGTACTTC
>.|many|TRBV11-2|TRBJ2-7
CASSLGGLSEQYF
TGTGCCAGCAGCTTAGGGGGACTGTCCGAGCAGTACTTC
>.|many|TRBV14|TRBJ1-2
CASSQGPLGYTF
TGTGCCAGCAGCCAGGGCCCCCTTGGCTACACCTTC
>.|many|TRBV15|TRBJ2-5
CATSRGSGYTQETQYF
TGTGCCACCAGCAGAGGGAGCGGCTATACTCAAGAGACCCAGTACTTC
>TRBD1|few|TRBV3-1|TRBJ2-7
CASSQTGTGHYEQYF
TGTGCCAGCAGCCAAACCGGGACAGGCCACTACGAGCAGTACTTC
>.|many|TRBV7-9|TRBJ2-2
CASSSDNTGELFF
TGTGCCAGCAGCTCGGACAACACCGGGGAGCTGTTTTTT
>TRBD2|.|TRBV6-5|TRBJ2-5
CASHSGTSGGLETQYF
TGTGCCAGCCATTCCGGGACTAGCGGGGGGTTAGAGACCCAGTACTTC
>TRBD1|.|TRBV2|TRBJ2-5
CASSHGQGTGKETQYF
TGTGCCAGCAGCCATGGACAAGGGACAGGGAAGGAGACCCAGTACTTC
>.|.|TRBV7-9|TRBJ2-7
CASRGQGVDEQYF
TGTGCCAGCAGGGGCCAGGGAGTCGACGAGCAGTACTTC
>TRBD1|.|TRBV9|TRBJ2-7
CASSPGDSYEQGAIEQYF
TGTGCCAGCAGCCCCGGGGACAGCTACGAGCAGGGGGCGATCGAGCAGTACTTC
>.|once|TRBV20-1|TRBJ1-6
CSAPSGGSYNSPLHF
TGCAGTGCCCCCTCGGGGGGCTCCTATAATTCACCCCTCCACTTT
>TRBD1|.|TRBV6-5|TRBJ1-2
CASSYDPGQGYTF
TGTGCCAGCAGTTACGATCCGGGACAGGGCTACACCTTC
>.|.|TRBV20-1|TRBJ1-2
CSARPTRYTF
TGCAGTGCTAGGCCCACTCGGTACACCTTC
>.|many|TRBV10-3|TRBJ2-7
CAISGGGEQYF
TGTGCCATCAGTGGGGGCGGCGAGCAGTACTTC
>.|.|TRBV11-2|TRBJ2-5
CASIGLQETQYF
TGTGCCAGCATTGGACTCCAAGAGACCCAGTACTTC
>.|many|TRBV7-2|TRBJ2-2
CASSYEGWELFF
TGTGCCAGCAGCTACGAGGGCTGGGAGCTGTTTTTT
>.|many|TRBV5-1|TRBJ1-5
CASSTGFGNQPQHF
TGCGCCAGCAGTACAGGGTTTGGCAATCAGCCCCAGCATTTT
>.|many|TRBV11-3|TRBJ1-5
CASNSMGSLNQPQHF
TGTGCCAGCAACTCAATGGGCAGTCTGAATCAGCCCCAGCATTTT
>TRBD2|few|TRBV20-1|TRBJ2-5
CSASWTSGGGTGAQYF
TGCAGTGCCTCCTGGACTAGCGGGGGAGGTACCGGGGCCCAGTACTTC
>.|.|TRBV6-5|TRBJ1-4
CASTLVGTNEKLFF
TGTGCCAGCACTCTGGTCGGTACTAATGAAAAACTGTTTTTT
>.|.|TRBV12-3/TRBV12-4|TRBJ1-1
CASSLSPATEAFF
TGTGCCAGCAGTTTATCTCCTGCCACTGAAGCTTTCTTT
>TRBD1|.|TRBV19|TRBJ1-2
CAIARDRGMSGYTF
TGTGCCATCGCCCGGGACAGGGGGATGAGTGGCTACACCTTC
>.|many|TRBV9|TRBJ2-7
CASSEEDGAYEQYF
TGTGCCAGCAGCGAGGAGGATGGGGCCTACGAGCAGTACTTC